Listed below are T cell receptor beta chains from one sample, sequenced in a study of T cells after yellow fever vaccination. TCRdb re-called the 5' RACE reads through MiXCR, storing one row per CDR3 protein. Among some 160,000 distinct CDR3 sequences listed, about a tenth were seen once. Sequenced material: CD8+ T cells sorted from PBMCs, taken 45 days after the yellow fever booster vaccination. The receptor source for this set is a man younger than 30 who received the YFV17D yellow fever vaccine. CDR3s include the opening cysteine and the closing phenylalanine or tryptophan. A D gene is named only where the DNA matches it firmly. Size tells how often a clone was seen (once, few, many) or the class of an expanded clone, and some rows leave it out.

clone_size: many; d_call: TRBD2; v_call: TRBV9; j_call: TRBJ2-1; cdr3_nt: TGTGCCAGCAGCGCCGGGGGGGGCTCCTACAATGAGCAGTTCTTC; cdr3_aa: CASSAGGGSYNEQFF
clone_size: few; d_call: TRBD2; v_call: TRBV7-9; j_call: TRBJ2-5; cdr3_nt: TGTGCCAGCACCGGACTAGCGGGGGGCCCCAGGACCCAGTACTTC; cdr3_aa: CASTGLAGGPRTQYF
clone_size: few; d_call: TRBD2; v_call: TRBV7-9; j_call: TRBJ2-3; cdr3_nt: TGTGCCAGCAGCGCTAGCGGGGGGGACGTCACAGATACGCAGTATTTT; cdr3_aa: CASSASGGDVTDTQYF
clone_size: -; d_call: -; v_call: TRBV9; j_call: TRBJ2-1; cdr3_nt: TGTGCCAGCAGCGTAGATGGGGACTCCTACAATGAGCAGTTCTTC; cdr3_aa: CASSVDGDSYNEQFF
clone_size: -; d_call: TRBD1; v_call: TRBV6-5; j_call: TRBJ1-4; cdr3_nt: TGTGCCAGCAGTTCGGACAGGGTACTGGGTGAAAAACTGTTTTTT; cdr3_aa: CASSSDRVLGEKLFF
clone_size: -; d_call: -; v_call: TRBV11-2; j_call: TRBJ2-2; cdr3_nt: TGTGCCAGCACCCTGAGTACCGGGGAGCTGTTTTTT; cdr3_aa: CASTLSTGELFF
clone_size: -; d_call: TRBD2; v_call: TRBV5-6; j_call: TRBJ2-5; cdr3_nt: TGTGCCAGCAGCTTGGGACTAGCGAATTTCGCCCAGTACTTC; cdr3_aa: CASSLGLANFAQYF
clone_size: many; d_call: -; v_call: TRBV27; j_call: TRBJ2-1; cdr3_nt: TGTGCCAGCAGCTTAACAGGGAATGAGCAGTTCTTC; cdr3_aa: CASSLTGNEQFF
clone_size: -; d_call: TRBD1; v_call: TRBV18; j_call: TRBJ2-5; cdr3_nt: TGTGCCAGCTCACCCCGCCCGTGGACAGGGCTGGAGACCCAGTACTTC; cdr3_aa: CASSPRPWTGLETQYF
clone_size: many; d_call: -; v_call: TRBV7-8; j_call: TRBJ2-2; cdr3_nt: TGTGCCAGCAGCTTGCCCAAGCTGCCTAGGTCGGGTGCCGGGGAGCTGTTTTTT; cdr3_aa: CASSLPKLPRSGAGELFF
clone_size: few; d_call: TRBD2; v_call: TRBV4-2; j_call: TRBJ2-7; cdr3_nt: TGTGCCAGCAGCCAAGATGCGGGACTAGGCTACGAGCAGTACTTC; cdr3_aa: CASSQDAGLGYEQYF
clone_size: few; d_call: -; v_call: TRBV19; j_call: TRBJ2-2; cdr3_nt: TGTGCCAGTAGTTTCGGCAAGGGATATGCCGGGGAGCTGTTTTTT; cdr3_aa: CASSFGKGYAGELFF
clone_size: few; d_call: TRBD2; v_call: TRBV12-3/TRBV12-4; j_call: TRBJ2-2; cdr3_nt: TGTGCCAGCAGCCCCAATTTCGGGGGGGCCGGGGAGCTGTTTTTT; cdr3_aa: CASSPNFGGAGELFF
clone_size: few; d_call: -; v_call: TRBV9; j_call: TRBJ2-3; cdr3_nt: TGTGCCAGCAGCCCCGAAGTAGTGCTTTCGCCAGATACGCAGTATTTT; cdr3_aa: CASSPEVVLSPDTQYF
clone_size: few; d_call: -; v_call: TRBV7-9; j_call: TRBJ1-1; cdr3_nt: TGTGCCAGCAGGACGAACACTGAAGCTTTCTTT; cdr3_aa: CASRTNTEAFF
clone_size: -; d_call: TRBD2; v_call: TRBV7-2; j_call: TRBJ2-5; cdr3_nt: TGTGCCAGCAGCTTAGCGCAAATCGGGGGGGTGGGAGAGACCCAGTACTTC; cdr3_aa: CASSLAQIGGVGETQYF
clone_size: many; d_call: -; v_call: TRBV12-3/TRBV12-4; j_call: TRBJ2-2; cdr3_nt: TGTGCCAGCAGTCCTCTAGTGGGGGTGATCGGGGAGCTGTTTTTT; cdr3_aa: CASSPLVGVIGELFF
clone_size: many; d_call: -; v_call: TRBV7-8; j_call: TRBJ2-4; cdr3_nt: TGTGCCAGCAGCTTAGGGGGGGATCCCATTCAGTACTTC; cdr3_aa: CASSLGGDPIQYF
clone_size: few; d_call: -; v_call: TRBV19; j_call: TRBJ1-1; cdr3_nt: TGTGCCAGTAGTATAACCGGTCAGATGAACACTGAAGCTTTCTTT; cdr3_aa: CASSITGQMNTEAFF
clone_size: -; d_call: TRBD1; v_call: TRBV4-1; j_call: TRBJ1-4; cdr3_nt: TGCGCCAGCAGCCAAGGGATAGCAGGGGGGTCTAATGAAAAACTGTTTTTT; cdr3_aa: CASSQGIAGGSNEKLFF
clone_size: many; d_call: -; v_call: TRBV4-1; j_call: TRBJ2-7; cdr3_nt: TGCGCCAGCAGCCAAGAACGGGGGGCTGGCCACGAGCAGTACTTC; cdr3_aa: CASSQERGAGHEQYF
clone_size: -; d_call: -; v_call: TRBV19; j_call: TRBJ1-5; cdr3_nt: TGTGCCAGTAGTTCGACGGGACGCAATCAGCCCCAGCATTTT; cdr3_aa: CASSSTGRNQPQHF
clone_size: few; d_call: -; v_call: TRBV5-6; j_call: TRBJ1-1; cdr3_nt: TGTGCCAGCGGCCGGGACGTCACTGAAGCTTTCTTT; cdr3_aa: CASGRDVTEAFF
clone_size: -; d_call: -; v_call: TRBV7-9; j_call: TRBJ2-6; cdr3_nt: TGTGCCAGCAGCTTCGTTTCTGGGGCCAACGTCCTGACTTTC; cdr3_aa: CASSFVSGANVLTF
clone_size: -; d_call: TRBD1; v_call: TRBV11-3; j_call: TRBJ2-5; cdr3_nt: TGTGCCAGCAGCCTGGGGACAGGCGGTGAGTCAGAGACCCAGTACTTC; cdr3_aa: CASSLGTGGESETQYF
clone_size: -; d_call: -; v_call: TRBV5-8; j_call: TRBJ1-6; cdr3_nt: TGTGCCAGCAGCTTGTTCTCACCCCTCCACTTT; cdr3_aa: CASSLFSPLHF
clone_size: few; d_call: -; v_call: TRBV6-2/TRBV6-3; j_call: TRBJ2-7; cdr3_nt: TGTGCCAGCACCCCTCGGGAGTTAGCCTACGAGCAGTACTTC; cdr3_aa: CASTPRELAYEQYF
clone_size: few; d_call: -; v_call: TRBV29-1; j_call: TRBJ1-4; cdr3_nt: TGCAGCGTCGCATGGCAAGGCTCGAATGAAAAACTGTTTTTT; cdr3_aa: CSVAWQGSNEKLFF
clone_size: few; d_call: -; v_call: TRBV12-3/TRBV12-4; j_call: TRBJ1-1; cdr3_nt: TGTGCCAGCAGCTCCGGACAGTACGACACTGAAGCTTTCTTT; cdr3_aa: CASSSGQYDTEAFF
clone_size: -; d_call: -; v_call: TRBV6-5; j_call: TRBJ1-2; cdr3_nt: TGTGCCAGCAGTTACGGGTCAGGCCTCTATGGCTACACCTTC; cdr3_aa: CASSYGSGLYGYTF
clone_size: -; d_call: -; v_call: TRBV7-8; j_call: TRBJ2-7; cdr3_nt: TGTGCCAGCAGCCCAATTGACGAGAACTACGAGCAGTACTTC; cdr3_aa: CASSPIDENYEQYF
clone_size: many; d_call: -; v_call: TRBV3-1; j_call: TRBJ2-5; cdr3_nt: TGTGCCAGCAGCCAGGCGACAGAGACTGGAGAAGAGACCCAGTACTTC; cdr3_aa: CASSQATETGEETQYF
clone_size: few; d_call: TRBD2; v_call: TRBV9; j_call: TRBJ2-3; cdr3_nt: TGTGCCAGCAGCCGCGTGGGTAGCGGGGGCCTCACAGATACGCAGTATTTT; cdr3_aa: CASSRVGSGGLTDTQYF
clone_size: few; d_call: -; v_call: TRBV4-1; j_call: TRBJ2-7; cdr3_nt: TGCGCCAGCAGCCAAGAAGGGTTGCGAGGAGGCCACTACGAGCAGTACTTC; cdr3_aa: CASSQEGLRGGHYEQYF
clone_size: few; d_call: -; v_call: TRBV19; j_call: TRBJ1-5; cdr3_nt: TGTGCCAGTATGGGACGGGACCATAATCAGCCCCAGCATTTT; cdr3_aa: CASMGRDHNQPQHF
clone_size: many; d_call: TRBD1; v_call: TRBV29-1; j_call: TRBJ2-1; cdr3_nt: TGCAGCGTTGAGACAGGGATTGAGAATGAGCAGTTCTTC; cdr3_aa: CSVETGIENEQFF
clone_size: -; d_call: -; v_call: TRBV28; j_call: TRBJ2-3; cdr3_nt: TGTGCCAGCAGTGCGGGACAAGGAGGAGTAGATACGCAGTATTTT; cdr3_aa: CASSAGQGGVDTQYF
clone_size: -; d_call: -; v_call: TRBV9; j_call: TRBJ2-1; cdr3_nt: TGTGCCAGCAGCCCAGCGATGAATGAGCAGTTCTTC; cdr3_aa: CASSPAMNEQFF
clone_size: many; d_call: -; v_call: TRBV5-5; j_call: TRBJ2-5; cdr3_nt: TGTGCCAGCAGCTTTGGTTCGGAAGGGTACCAAGAGACCCAGTACTTC; cdr3_aa: CASSFGSEGYQETQYF
clone_size: -; d_call: TRBD2; v_call: TRBV4-1; j_call: TRBJ2-2; cdr3_nt: TGCGCCAGCAGCCGTAAGGGACTAGCGGGGACGAACACCGGGGAGCTGTTTTTT; cdr3_aa: CASSRKGLAGTNTGELFF
clone_size: -; d_call: -; v_call: TRBV4-1; j_call: TRBJ2-5; cdr3_nt: TGCGCCAGCAGCCAAGATGGTCTGGGCAGCAACCAAGAGACCCAGTACTTC; cdr3_aa: CASSQDGLGSNQETQYF
clone_size: few; d_call: -; v_call: TRBV5-6; j_call: TRBJ1-2; cdr3_nt: TGTGCCAGCAGGGAGACTTTAGGCGGCTACACCTTC; cdr3_aa: CASRETLGGYTF
clone_size: few; d_call: -; v_call: TRBV9; j_call: TRBJ2-5; cdr3_nt: TGTGCCAGCAGCGTAGACTCACAGGAGACCCAGTACTTC; cdr3_aa: CASSVDSQETQYF
clone_size: -; d_call: -; v_call: TRBV30; j_call: TRBJ2-1; cdr3_nt: TGTGCTCCTCCCCAGAATGAGCAGTTCTTC; cdr3_aa: CAPPQNEQFF
clone_size: few; d_call: -; v_call: TRBV7-6; j_call: TRBJ2-1; cdr3_nt: TGTGCCAGCAGCTTAAATCAGGGGCCTGAGCAGTTCTTC; cdr3_aa: CASSLNQGPEQFF
clone_size: few; d_call: -; v_call: TRBV27; j_call: TRBJ2-1; cdr3_nt: TGTGCCAGCAGTTTGTCGCGAGCCGGCCCCCATGAGCAGTTCTTC; cdr3_aa: CASSLSRAGPHEQFF
clone_size: -; d_call: TRBD2; v_call: TRBV27; j_call: TRBJ2-7; cdr3_nt: TGTGCCAGCAGTTTTGGACTAGTTACCTCGACCTACGAGCAGTACTTC; cdr3_aa: CASSFGLVTSTYEQYF
clone_size: few; d_call: -; v_call: TRBV12-3/TRBV12-4; j_call: TRBJ2-5; cdr3_nt: TGTGCCAGCAGCACCCCGCGGGACTTCCGAGAGACCCAGTACTTC; cdr3_aa: CASSTPRDFRETQYF
clone_size: -; d_call: -; v_call: TRBV20-1; j_call: TRBJ1-6; cdr3_nt: TGCAGTGCCACCGGGCGGGATTCGCCTTTTAATTCACCCCTCCACTTT; cdr3_aa: CSATGRDSPFNSPLHF